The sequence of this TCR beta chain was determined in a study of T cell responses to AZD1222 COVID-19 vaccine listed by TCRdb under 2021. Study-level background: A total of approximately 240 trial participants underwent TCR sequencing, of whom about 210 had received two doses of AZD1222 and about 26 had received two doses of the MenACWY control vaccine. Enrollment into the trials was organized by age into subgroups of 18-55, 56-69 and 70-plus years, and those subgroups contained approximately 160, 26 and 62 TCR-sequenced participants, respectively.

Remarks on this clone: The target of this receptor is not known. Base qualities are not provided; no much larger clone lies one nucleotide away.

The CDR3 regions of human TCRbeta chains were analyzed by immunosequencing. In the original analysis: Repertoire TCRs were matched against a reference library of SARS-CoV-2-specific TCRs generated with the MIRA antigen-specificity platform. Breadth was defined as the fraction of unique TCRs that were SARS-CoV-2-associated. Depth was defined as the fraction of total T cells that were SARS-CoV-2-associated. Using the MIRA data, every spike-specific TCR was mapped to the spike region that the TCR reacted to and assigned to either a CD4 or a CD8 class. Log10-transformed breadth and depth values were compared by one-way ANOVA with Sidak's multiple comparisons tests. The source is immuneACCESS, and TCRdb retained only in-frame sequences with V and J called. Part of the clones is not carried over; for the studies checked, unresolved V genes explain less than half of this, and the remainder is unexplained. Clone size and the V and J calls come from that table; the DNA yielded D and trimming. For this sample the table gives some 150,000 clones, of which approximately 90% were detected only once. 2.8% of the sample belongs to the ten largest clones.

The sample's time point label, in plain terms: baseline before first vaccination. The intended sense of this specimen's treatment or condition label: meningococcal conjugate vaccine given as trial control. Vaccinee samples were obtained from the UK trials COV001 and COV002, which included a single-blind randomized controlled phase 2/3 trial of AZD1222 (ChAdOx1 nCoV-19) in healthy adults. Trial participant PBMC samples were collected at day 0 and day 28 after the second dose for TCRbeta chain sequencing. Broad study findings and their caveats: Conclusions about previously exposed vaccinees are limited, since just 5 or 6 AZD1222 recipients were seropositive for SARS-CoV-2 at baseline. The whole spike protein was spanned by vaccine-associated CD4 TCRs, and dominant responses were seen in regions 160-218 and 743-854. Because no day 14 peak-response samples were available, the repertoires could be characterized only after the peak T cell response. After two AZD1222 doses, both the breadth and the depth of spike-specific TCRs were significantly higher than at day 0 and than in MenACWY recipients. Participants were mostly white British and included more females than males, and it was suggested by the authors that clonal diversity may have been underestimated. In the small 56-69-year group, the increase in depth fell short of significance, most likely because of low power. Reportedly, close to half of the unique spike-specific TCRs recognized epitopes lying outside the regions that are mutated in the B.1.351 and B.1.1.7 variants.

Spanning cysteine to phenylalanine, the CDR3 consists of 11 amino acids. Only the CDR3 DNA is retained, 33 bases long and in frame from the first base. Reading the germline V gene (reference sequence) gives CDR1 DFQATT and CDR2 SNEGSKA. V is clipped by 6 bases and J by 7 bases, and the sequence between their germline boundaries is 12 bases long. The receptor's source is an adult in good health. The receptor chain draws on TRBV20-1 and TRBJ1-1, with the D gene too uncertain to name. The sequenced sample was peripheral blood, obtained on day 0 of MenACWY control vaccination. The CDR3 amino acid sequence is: CSATVDVEAFF. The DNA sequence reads TGCAGTGCGACTGTGGACGTTGAAGCTTTCTTT.